A single sample is the source of the 2 T cell receptor beta chains below, sequenced in a study of T cell responses to AZD1222 COVID-19 vaccine. TCRdb keeps only in-frame clones here, not all; method: immunoSEQ multiplex PCR. The table lists over 120,000 clones, over 85% of them singletons. The material was peripheral blood, obtained on day 0 of AZD1222 vaccination. The receptors originated from an adult in good health.

This chain uses TRBV5-1 with TRBJ1-1; 9 nucleotides line up with TRBD1. The CDR3 loop spans 18 amino acids. Looked up from germline, CDR1 is SGHRS and CDR2 is YFSETQ. The V gene end was trimmed by 2 bases and the J gene end by 5 bases; junction bases not matched to a gene: 16. CDR3 sequence: CASSLQALQGAVVTEAFF. The CDR3 DNA follows: TGCGCCAGCAGCTTACAAGCCCTACAGGGGGCAGTGGTTACTGAAGCTTTCTTT.

This chain uses TRBV5-1 with TRBJ2-7; 15 nucleotides line up with TRBD2. CDR3 length: 15 residues. J gave up 4 bases and V 3 bases, and 2 bases lay outside the gene matches. Germline CDR1 is SGHRS and CDR2 is YFSETQ. CDR3 amino acids: CASSSGLAGGYEQYF. In DNA form, the CDR3 reads TGCGCCAGCAGCTCGGGACTAGCGGGAGGATACGAGCAGTACTTC.